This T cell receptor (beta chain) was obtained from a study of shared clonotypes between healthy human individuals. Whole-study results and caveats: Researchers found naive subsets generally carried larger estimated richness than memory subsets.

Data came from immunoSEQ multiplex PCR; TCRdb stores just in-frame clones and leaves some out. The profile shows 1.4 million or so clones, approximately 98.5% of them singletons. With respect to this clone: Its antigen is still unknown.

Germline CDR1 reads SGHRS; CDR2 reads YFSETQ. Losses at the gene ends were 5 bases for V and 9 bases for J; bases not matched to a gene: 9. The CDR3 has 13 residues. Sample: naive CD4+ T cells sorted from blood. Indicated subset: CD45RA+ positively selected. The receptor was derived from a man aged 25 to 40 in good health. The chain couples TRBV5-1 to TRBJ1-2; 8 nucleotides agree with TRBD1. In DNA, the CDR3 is TGCGCCAGCAGTTCAGGGGGCGACTCCCGCTACACCTTC. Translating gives CASSSGGDSRYTF.